This T cell receptor (beta chain) emerged from a study of T cells in Graves' hyperthyroidism and ophthalmopathy. Among ophthalmopathy patients, the Clinical Activity Score reached at least 3, the NOSPECS grade reached at least 4, and duration remained under 3 months. Ten or more counts support this clonotype. J lost 6 bases, V lost 4 bases, and 14 bases had no gene match. Germline CDR1 MDHEN, CDR2 SYDVKM. The CDR3 spans 17 residues. TCR beta CDR3 sequences were amplified from RNA transcripts. The HTBI primer set served for first-round RT-PCR of the TCR CDR3. From the multiplex PCR reads, TCRdb called clonotypes with MiXCR, one entry per CDR3 protein. The sample holds 300,000 to 450,000 distinct CDR3 sequences, more than 12% seen once.

This chain connects TRBV28 to TRBJ2-3; 9 bases match TRBD1. The source material was blood. This clonotype originated in a woman aged 30 to 39 with Graves' ophthalmopathy. The CDR3: CASSSSSIGQGYDTQYF. The CDR3, as DNA: TGTGCCAGCAGTTCCTCCAGCATCGGACAGGGGTATGATACGCAGTATTTT.